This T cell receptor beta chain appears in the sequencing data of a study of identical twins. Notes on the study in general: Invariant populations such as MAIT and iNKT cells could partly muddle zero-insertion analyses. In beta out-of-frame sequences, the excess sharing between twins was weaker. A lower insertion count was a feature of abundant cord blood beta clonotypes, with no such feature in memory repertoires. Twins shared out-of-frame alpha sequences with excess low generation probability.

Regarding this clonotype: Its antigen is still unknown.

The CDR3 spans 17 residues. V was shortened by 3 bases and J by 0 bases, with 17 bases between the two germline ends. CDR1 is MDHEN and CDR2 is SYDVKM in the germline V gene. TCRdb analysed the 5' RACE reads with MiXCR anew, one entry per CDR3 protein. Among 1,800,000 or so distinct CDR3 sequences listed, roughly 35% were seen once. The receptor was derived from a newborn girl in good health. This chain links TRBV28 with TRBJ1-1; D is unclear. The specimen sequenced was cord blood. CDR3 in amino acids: CASSLGAGKGMNTEAFF. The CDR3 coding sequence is TGTGCCAGCAGTTTGGGTGCGGGGAAGGGTATGAACACTGAAGCTTTCTTT.